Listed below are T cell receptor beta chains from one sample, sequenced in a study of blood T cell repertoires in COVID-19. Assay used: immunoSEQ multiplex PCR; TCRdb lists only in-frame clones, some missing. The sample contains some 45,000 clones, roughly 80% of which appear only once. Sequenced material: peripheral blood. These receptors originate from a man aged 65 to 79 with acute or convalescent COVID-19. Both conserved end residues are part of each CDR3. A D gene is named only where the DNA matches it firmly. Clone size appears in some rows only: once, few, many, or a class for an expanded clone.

TGTGCCAGCAGTGAATGGGGGACTAGCGGGGGCTCAGGAGGGCAGTATTTT	CASSEWGTSGGSGGQYF	TRBV25-1	TRBJ2-3	once	TRBD2
TGTGCCAGCAGCCTCCACACAGGGTCCACCTACGAGCAGTACTTC	CASSLHTGSTYEQYF	TRBV7-8	TRBJ2-7	NA	NA
TGTGCCAGCAGCCAAGATGGTACTACTCAAGAGACCCAGTACTTC	CASSQDGTTQETQYF	TRBV4-2	TRBJ2-5	NA	NA
TGTGCCAGCAGTGAATGGACAGCTGGTAGAGCTTACGAGCAGTACTTC	CASSEWTAGRAYEQYF	TRBV25-1	TRBJ2-7	NA	NA
TGCGCCAGTTCGATAGCGGGGGGCCTTAGCACAGATACGCAGTATTTT	CASSIAGGLSTDTQYF	TRBV10-2	TRBJ2-3	NA	TRBD2
TGCGCCAGCAGCCAAGGACAGCTCAACACTGAAGCTTTCTTT	CASSQGQLNTEAFF	TRBV4-1	TRBJ1-1	few	NA
TGTGCCAGCAGCGAGTACGAAAAACTGTTTTTT	CASSEYEKLFF	TRBV7-9	TRBJ1-4	few	NA
TGCAGTGCTACTGACGGGGGGGCCGGGGAGACCCAGTACTTC	CSATDGGAGETQYF	TRBV20-1	TRBJ2-5	NA	TRBD2
TGTGCCAGCAGTTTTTCTCCGGGACAGTCCTTCTCTGGAAACACCATATATTTT	CASSFSPGQSFSGNTIYF	TRBV28	TRBJ1-3	NA	TRBD1
TGCGCCAGCAGCTTAGGTCGGGCAGGCGGGAGCACTGAAGCTTTCTTT	CASSLGRAGGSTEAFF	TRBV5-1	TRBJ1-1	NA	NA
TGTGCCAGCAGCCCCCGGGGCGGGGGGACCTCCTACGAGCAGTACTTC	CASSPRGGGTSYEQYF	TRBV5-5	TRBJ2-7	few	TRBD2
TGTGCCAGCACCCCGACAGGGGTTCCGGGAAACACCATATATTTT	CASTPTGVPGNTIYF	TRBV6-6	TRBJ1-3	once	TRBD1
TGTGCCAGCAGCTTGGGACAGGGATTCGGCAATCAGCCCCAGCATTTT	CASSLGQGFGNQPQHF	TRBV5-6	TRBJ1-5	NA	TRBD1
TGTGCCAGCAGCTTACTGGGCAGGGGGGTCTATGGCTACACCTTC	CASSLLGRGVYGYTF	TRBV7-8	TRBJ1-2	NA	TRBD1